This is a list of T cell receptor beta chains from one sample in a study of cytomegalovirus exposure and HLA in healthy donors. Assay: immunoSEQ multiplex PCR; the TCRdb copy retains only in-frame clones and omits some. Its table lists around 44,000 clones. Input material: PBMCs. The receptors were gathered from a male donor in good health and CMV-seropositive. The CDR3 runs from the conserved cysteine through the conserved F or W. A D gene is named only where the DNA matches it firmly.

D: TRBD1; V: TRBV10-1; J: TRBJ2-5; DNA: TGCGCCTGGACGGAGACAGGGGGCGAAGAGACCCAGTACTTC; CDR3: CAWTETGGEETQYF
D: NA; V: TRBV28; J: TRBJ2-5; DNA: TGTGCCAGCAGACCCGGGGTCCAAGAGACCCAGTACTTC; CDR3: CASRPGVQETQYF
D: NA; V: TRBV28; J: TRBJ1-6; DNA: TGTGCCAGCAGCCCACTTCGGGAGAATTCACCCCTCCACTTT; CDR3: CASSPLRENSPLHF
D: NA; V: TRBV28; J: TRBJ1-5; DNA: TGTGCCAGCAGTCCCCCCGGCACGGTCAGGTGGGATCAGCCCCAGCATTTT; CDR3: CASSPPGTVRWDQPQHF
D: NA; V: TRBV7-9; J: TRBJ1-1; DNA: TGTGCCAGCAGCTTATTAGGGGAAGGGCGGACCACTGAAGCTTTCTTT; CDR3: CASSLLGEGRTTEAFF
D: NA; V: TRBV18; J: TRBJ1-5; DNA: TGTGCCAGCTCAACAGCTAGCAATCAGCCCCAGCATTTT; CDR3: CASSTASNQPQHF
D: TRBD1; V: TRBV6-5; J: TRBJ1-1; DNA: TGTGCCAGCAAGACGCAGGGGACAGCCCAAACTGAAGCTTTCTTT; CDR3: CASKTQGTAQTEAFF
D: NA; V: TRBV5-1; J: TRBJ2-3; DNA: TGCGCCAGCAGGGAGGTGGGATACACAGATACGCAGTATTTT; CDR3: CASREVGYTDTQYF
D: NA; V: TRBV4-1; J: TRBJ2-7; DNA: TGCGCCAGCAGCCAGGCTAGTGGGTACGAGCAGTACTTC; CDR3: CASSQASGYEQYF
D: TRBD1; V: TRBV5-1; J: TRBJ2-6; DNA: TGCGCCAGCAGCTTGACAGGGGGAGGTGGGGCCAACGTCCTGACTTTC; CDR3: CASSLTGGGGANVLTF
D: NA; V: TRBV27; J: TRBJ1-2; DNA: TGTGCCAGCAGTTCTTTCTACGGTAACTATGGCTACACCTTC; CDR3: CASSSFYGNYGYTF
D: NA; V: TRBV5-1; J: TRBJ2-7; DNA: TGCGCCAGCAGCTCGACCGGGAAAGGGAACGAGCAGTACTTC; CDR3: CASSSTGKGNEQYF
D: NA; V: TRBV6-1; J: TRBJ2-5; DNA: TGTGCCAGCAGTGAAGGACGGTATTCGCGGGAGACCCAGTACTTC; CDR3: CASSEGRYSRETQYF
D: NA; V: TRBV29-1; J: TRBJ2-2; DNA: TGCAGCGTTGAGGAGAGGGCCGGGGAGCTGTTTTTT; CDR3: CSVEERAGELFF
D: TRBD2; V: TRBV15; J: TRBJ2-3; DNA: TGTGCCACCAGCACACCCATTCGGGGGGTGGATACGCAGTATTTT; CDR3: CATSTPIRGVDTQYF
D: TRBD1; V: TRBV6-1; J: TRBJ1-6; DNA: TGTGCCAGCAGTGAGCCGGACAGGGGGTCACCCCTCCACTTT; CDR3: CASSEPDRGSPLHF
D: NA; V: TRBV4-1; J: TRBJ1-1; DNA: TGCGCCAGCAGTCCGGAGGGCGCTGAAGCTTTCTTT; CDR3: CASSPEGAEAFF
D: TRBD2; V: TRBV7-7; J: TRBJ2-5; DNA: TGTGCCAGCAGCTCCAGCGGGGCCATCACCCAGTACTTC; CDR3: CASSSSGAITQYF
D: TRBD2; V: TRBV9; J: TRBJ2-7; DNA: TGTGCCAGCAGCTCGGGACTAGCGTCCTACGGGCAGTACTTC; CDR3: CASSSGLASYGQYF
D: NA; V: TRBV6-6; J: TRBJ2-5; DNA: TGTGCCAGCAGTTACTCGGCGCGGGAAGAGACCCAGTACTTC; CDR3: CASSYSAREETQYF
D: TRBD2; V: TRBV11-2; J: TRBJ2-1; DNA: TGTGCCAGCAGCTTTAGCGGGGGGGCGGATGAGCAGTTCTTC; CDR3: CASSFSGGADEQFF
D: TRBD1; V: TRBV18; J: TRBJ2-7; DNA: TGTGCCAGCTCACCTGACAGGGGGATGTACGAGCAGTACTTC; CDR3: CASSPDRGMYEQYF